Each of the 28 T cell receptor beta chains below was sequenced from the same sample in a study of T cell responses to AZD1222 COVID-19 vaccine. The protocol was immunoSEQ multiplex PCR, while the TCRdb copy is restricted to in-frame clones and leaves out a portion. This table has about 140,000 clones, around 90% appearing once. This specimen was peripheral blood, taken 28 days after the second AZD1222 dose. The receptors come from an adult who received the AZD1222 COVID-19 vaccine.

The chain links TRBV9 to TRBJ2-5, with 13 positions matching TRBD2. The CDR3 contains 15 residues. V lost 1 base, J lost 9 bases, and 6 bases stayed unmatched. Germline lookup yields CDR1 SGDLS and CDR2 YYNGEE. CDR3: CASSVTSGGGTAQYF. The CDR3 nucleotides are TGTGCCAGCAGCGTAACTAGCGGGGGGGGTACGGCCCAGTACTTC.

This chain joins TRBV7-2 and TRBJ1-5, with D perhaps TRBD1 (6 bases). Germline assignment: CDR1 SGHTA and CDR2 FQGNSA. There are 13 residues in the CDR3. V lost 4 bases, J lost 7 bases, and 11 bases lay in between. The CDR3 sequence is CASSSGTYQPQHF. The CDR3 DNA reads as TGTGCCAGCAGCTCGGGGACATACCAGCCCCAGCATTTT.

The CDR3 DNA reads TGCGCCAGCAGCTTCGGCCAGGGGGCGCATAATGAGCAGTTCTTC. Its protein product is CASSFGQGAHNEQFF. The V and J genes are TRBV5-1 and TRBJ2-1; TRBD1 aligns across 8 bases. This CDR3 region has 15 residues. The V segment lost 2 bases and the J segment 7 bases; nucleotides outside the gene matches: 8. Germline CDR1 is SGHRS and CDR2 is YFSETQ.

The chain is built from TRBV9 and TRBJ2-2, with 7 nucleotides matching TRBD1. Germline-derived CDR1 and CDR2 are SGDLS and YYNGEE. Unmatched junction bases numbered 5, after V lost 3 bases and J lost 6 bases. This CDR3 spans 14 amino acids. DNA for the CDR3: TGTGCCAGCAGCGGAGGGACAGTTGCCGGGGAGCTGTTTTTT. Translation gives CASSGGTVAGELFF. Full variable domain (missing parts from reference TRBV9 and TRBJ2-2): DSGVTQTPKHLITATGQRVTLRCSPRSGDLSVYWYQQSLDQGLQFLIQYYNGEERAKGNILERFSAQQFPDLHSELNLSSLELGDSALYFCASSGGTVAGELFFGEGSRLTVL.

Regarding this clone: Other nucleotide sequences from this sample produce the same CDR3. The gene calls are TRBV12-3 or TRBV12-4 and TRBJ2-5; D call uncertain. The CDR3 runs 11 residues. V was cut by 3 bases and J by 4 bases, with 3 bases left in between. As DNA, the CDR3 is TGTGCCAGCAGTTTGGGAGAGACCCAGTACTTC. Its translation: CASSLGETQYF.

The CDR3 sequence: CASQGGGQGYYGYTF. The CDR3 nucleotides read TGTGCCAGCCAAGGCGGGGGGCAAGGGTATTATGGCTACACCTTC. The chain recombines TRBV27 with TRBJ1-2, with D possibly matching TRBD1 (6 bases). The germline gives CDR1 MNHEY, CDR2 SMNVEV (reference sequence). The CDR3 contains 15 residues. The V and J ends lost 8 bases and 5 bases respectively, with 21 bases between them.

J is TRBJ1-5 and V is TRBV2; the D gene is possibly TRBD1 (5 bases). The CDR3 consists of 14 residues. Trimming pared 6 bases from V and 7 bases from J, leaving 16 bases between. Per germline, CDR1 SNHLY and CDR2 FYNNEI. The CDR3 region is CASRQGGVGQPQHF. For the CDR3, the DNA is TGTGCCAGCAGGCAGGGAGGTGTTGGGCAGCCCCAGCATTTT.

V and J are TRBV12-3 or TRBV12-4 and TRBJ1-2; D is possibly TRBD1 (5 bases). CDR3 length equals 12 residues. Between the trimmed V and J ends, which lost 0 bases and 8 bases, there was a span of 7 bases. This CDR3 is CASSLARGGYTF. The CDR3 nucleotides are TGTGCCAGCAGTTTAGCTCGGGGGGGCTACACCTTC.

The genes are TRBV4-2 and TRBJ2-7, with 11 bases matching TRBD2. From germline, CDR1 is LGHNA and CDR2 YNFKEQ. There are 16 residues in the CDR3. V trimming: 1 base; J trimming: 4 bases; junction bases outside the gene matches: 6. In DNA form, the CDR3 reads TGTGCCAGCAGCCAAGGGCTAGCGGGGGGTTCTTACGAGCAGTACTTC. Amino acids: CASSQGLAGGSYEQYF.

V usage is TRBV10-1 and J usage is TRBJ2-1; tentative D call: TRBD2 (5 bases). V lost 3 bases to trimming and J lost 0 bases, with 18 bases between them. Germline V gives CDR1 WNHNN, CDR2 SYGVQD (reference sequence). The CDR3 consists of 18 residues. CDR3 in DNA: TGCGCCAGCAGTGAATTCAGCGGACTTATCAGCTCCTACAATGAGCAGTTCTTC. Protein product: CASSEFSGLISSYNEQFF.

This clone has just a few counts. J is TRBJ1-5 and V is TRBV5-5; no clear D. Germline values: CDR1 SGHKS, CDR2 YYEKEE (reference sequence). Deletions cut 2 bases from V and 1 base from J, with 10 bases between. This CDR3 region has 15 residues. The CDR3 nucleotides read TGTGCCAGCAGCTTACTATTGGGGAGCAATCAGCCCCAGCATTTT. This gives the protein CASSLLLGSNQPQHF.

V usage is TRBV7-2 and J usage is TRBJ2-1; 7 bases fit TRBD2. The CDR3 runs to 16 residues. With 7 bases clipped from V and 3 bases from J, the junction kept 12 bases outside the gene matches. CDR1 is SGHTA, CDR2 FQGNSA, per germline. This chain's CDR3 is CASTFLGGIIYNEQFF. The CDR3 DNA reads TGTGCCAGCACCTTCCTGGGGGGGATTATCTACAATGAGCAGTTCTTC.

The gene calls are TRBV4-1 and TRBJ1-1; D ambiguous. V gave up 4 bases and J gave up 0 bases, with 15 bases separating them. The germline V gene encodes CDR1 MGHRA and CDR2 YSYEKL. This CDR3 has 16 amino acids. The CDR3, as DNA: TGCGCCAGCAGCCCCCCGAGCGTGGGGTTGAACACTGAAGCTTTCTTT. Its protein is CASSPPSVGLNTEAFF.

The chain has TRBV28 and TRBJ1-2; TRBD1 might be the D (5 bases). CDR3 size: 17 residues. Deletions cut 3 bases from V and 0 bases from J, with 17 bases between. Germline V gene data show CDR1 as MDHEN and CDR2 as SYDVKM. CDR3 DNA: TGTGCCAGCAGTTTTTTGGGGACGGACGTAGCTAACTATGGCTACACCTTC. It codes for CASSFLGTDVANYGYTF.

Only a few counts were recorded for this clone. The chain employs TRBV30 and TRBJ1-1; D unclear. V was cut by 8 bases and J by 0 bases, with 16 bases left in between. Germline values: CDR1 GTSNPN, CDR2 SVGIG (reference sequence). CDR3 size: 14 residues. In DNA, the CDR3 is TGTGCCCATACGAAAGGACGGGTGAACACTGAAGCTTTCTTT. The encoded protein is CAHTKGRVNTEAFF.

The chain links TRBV30 to TRBJ1-1; D call uncertain. Trimming took off 0 bases at V and 4 bases at J, with 9 bases between the two ends. CDR1 and CDR2 (germline): GTSNPN, SVGIG (reference sequence). The CDR3 extends over 13 amino acids. The CDR3 sequence is CAWSVRAITEAFF. In nucleotides, the CDR3 is TGTGCCTGGAGTGTACGGGCGATCACTGAAGCTTTCTTT.

The chain employs TRBV6-5 and TRBJ2-7, with TRBD1 as a possible D gene (5 bases). CDR1 and CDR2 (germline): MNHEY, SVGAGI. V was shortened by 5 bases and J by 3 bases, with 14 bases between the two germline ends. The length of the CDR3 is 14 residues. The CDR3 nucleotides read TGTGCCAGCAGTAGCAGGGCCTGGGACTACGAGCAGTACTTC. Residues: CASSSRAWDYEQYF.

The chain has TRBV10-2 and TRBJ1-5; tentatively, D is TRBD1 (5 bases). The CDR3 has 14 residues. The germline V gene has CDR1 WSHSY and CDR2 SAAADI. V was cut by 8 bases and J by 3 bases, with 14 bases left in between. The CDR3, as DNA: TGCGCCAGCGGAAAGGGACGGAACAATCAGCCCCAGCATTTT. Amino acid sequence: CASGKGRNNQPQHF.

The V call is TRBV9, the J call TRBJ2-7, with 10 bases aligning to TRBD1. The CDR3 length is 16 residues. Germline trimming cut 0 bases from V and 3 bases from J; bases unmatched to any gene: 6. In germline, CDR1 is SGDLS, CDR2 YYNGEE. The CDR3 DNA is TGTGCCAGCAGCGTAGCCGGGACAGGGGTCCTCTACGAGCAGTACTTC. Amino acids: CASSVAGTGVLYEQYF.

This clone has just a few counts. CDR3 nucleotide sequence: TGTGCCAGCAGCTTGGGGGCTAAGTCGACTAGCGGGAGCTACAATGAGCAGTTCTTC. It translates to CASSLGAKSTSGSYNEQFF. The chain uses TRBV11-2 and TRBJ2-1, with 12 bases that match TRBD2. After removal of 3 bases from V and 3 bases from J, the junction contained 12 bases not matched to a gene. The germline V gene has CDR1 SGHAT and CDR2 FQNNGV. The CDR3 is 19 amino acids. The full variable domain, rest sourced from reference TRBV11-2 and TRBJ2-1, is EAGVAQSPRYKIIEKRQSVAFWCNPISGHATLYWYQQILGQGPKLLIQFQNNGVVDDSQLPKDRFSAERLKGVDSTLKIQPAKLEDSAVYLCASSLGAKSTSGSYNEQFFGPGTRLTVL.

The chain couples TRBV10-1 to TRBJ2-3, with D hard to call. The V end lost 2 bases, the J end lost 3 bases, and 6 bases lay between the germline ends. This CDR3 spans 13 amino acids. Germline V gene data show CDR1 as WNHNN and CDR2 as SYGVQD (reference sequence). The CDR3 nucleotides are TGCGCCAGCAGTGAGGCTGGAACAGATACGCAGTATTTT. It encodes CASSEAGTDTQYF.

V and J are TRBV20-1 and TRBJ2-7; D uncertain. The CDR3 is 10 residues long. The V end was cut by 3 bases, the J end by 7 bases, with 7 bases between. The germline gives CDR1 DFQATT, CDR2 SNEGSKA (reference sequence). The CDR3 spells CSASLREQYF. CDR3 DNA: TGCAGTGCTAGTTTGCGAGAGCAGTACTTC.

The V call is TRBV15, the J call TRBJ2-7; TRBD2 matches 13 bases. Germline V gene sequence: CDR1 LNHNV, CDR2 YYDKDF (reference sequence). V lost 0 bases, J lost 9 bases, and 17 bases stayed unmatched. The CDR3 loop spans 19 amino acids. CDR3 residues: CATSRESYGLAGDQLGQYF. CDR3 nucleotide sequence: TGTGCCACCAGCAGAGAATCATATGGACTAGCGGGGGACCAACTGGGGCAGTACTTC.

This chain joins TRBV7-9 and TRBJ2-7; 11 bases are shared with TRBD1. CDR1 is SEHNR, CDR2 FQNEAQ, per germline (reference sequence). This CDR3 spans 15 amino acids. The trim removed 0 bases at V and 6 bases at J, leaving 4 bases unmatched. The DNA of the CDR3 is TGTGCCAGCAGCTTAGCCGGGACAGGGGGACGCGAGCAGTACTTC. Translated: CASSLAGTGGREQYF.

Here the CDR3 reads CASPKVSGANVLTF. CDR3 in DNA: TGTGCCAGCCCAAAAGTCTCTGGGGCCAACGTCCTGACTTTC. The V call is TRBV7-9, the J call TRBJ2-6; D remains ambiguous. The CDR3 extends over 14 amino acids. The germline V gene encodes CDR1 SEHNR and CDR2 FQNEAQ (reference sequence). Trimming shortened V by 8 bases and J by 0 bases, and 8 bases separated the two germline ends.

This clone was picked up a small number of times. This sequence joins TRBV4-2 and TRBJ1-2, with TRBD1 as a possible D gene (5 bases). The CDR3 is made up of 14 amino acids. The V and J ends lost 4 bases and 5 bases respectively, with 14 bases between them. CDR1 is LGHNA, CDR2 YNFKEQ, per germline. In DNA form, the CDR3 reads TGTGCCAGCAGCCCGGGGTCGGAGGGGTATGGCTACACCTTC. It is translated as CASSPGSEGYGYTF.

This chain's CDR3 is CASSLGNEQFF. DNA of the CDR3: TGTGCCAGCAGTTTGGGAAATGAGCAGTTCTTC. The V call is TRBV12-3 or TRBV12-4, the J call TRBJ2-1; D is undetermined. With 3 bases removed from V and 7 bases from J, the gap between germline ends came to 4 bases. The CDR3 has 11 residues.

The chain recombines TRBV7-2 with TRBJ1-2; D gene uncertain. Germline CDR1 reads SGHTA; CDR2 reads FQGNSA. CDR3 length: 15 amino acids. The V end was cut by 2 bases, the J end by 5 bases, with 15 bases between. The chain's CDR3 is CASSLFGFRGYGYTF. The CDR3 nucleotides read TGTGCCAGCAGCTTATTTGGGTTTCGTGGATATGGCTACACCTTC.